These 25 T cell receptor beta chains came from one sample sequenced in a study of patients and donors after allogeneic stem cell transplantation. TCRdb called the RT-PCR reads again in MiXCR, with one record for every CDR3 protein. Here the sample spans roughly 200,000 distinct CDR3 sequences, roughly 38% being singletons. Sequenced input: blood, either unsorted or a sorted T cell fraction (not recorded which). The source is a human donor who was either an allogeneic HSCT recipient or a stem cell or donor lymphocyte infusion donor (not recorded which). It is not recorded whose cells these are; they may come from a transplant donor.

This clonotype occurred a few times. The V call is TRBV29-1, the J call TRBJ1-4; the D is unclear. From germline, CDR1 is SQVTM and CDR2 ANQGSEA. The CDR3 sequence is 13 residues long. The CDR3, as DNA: TGCAAATACCTTTATGCAACTAATGAAAAACTGTTTTTT. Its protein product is CKYLYATNEKLFF.

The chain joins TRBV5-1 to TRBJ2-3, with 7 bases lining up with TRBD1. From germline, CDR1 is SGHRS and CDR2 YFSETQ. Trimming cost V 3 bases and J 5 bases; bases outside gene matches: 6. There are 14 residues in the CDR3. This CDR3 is CASSSGQVRDTQYF. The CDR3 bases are TGCGCCAGCAGCTCCGGACAGGTTAGAGATACGCAGTATTTT. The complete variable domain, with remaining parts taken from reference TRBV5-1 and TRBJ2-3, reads KAGVTQTPRYLIKTRGQQVTLSCSPISGHRSVSWYQQTPGQGLQFLFEYFSETQRNKGNFPGRFSGRQFSNSRSEMNVSTLELGDSALYLCASSSGQVRDTQYFGPGTRLTVL.

Here the CDR3 reads CSARAGPGTRTGELFF. DNA for the CDR3: TGCAGTGCTAGAGCGGGGCCGGGGACGAGGACCGGGGAGCTGTTTTTT. The chain employs TRBV20-1 and TRBJ2-2, with D perhaps TRBD1 or TRBD2 (5 bases each). Per the germline V gene, CDR1 is DFQATT and CDR2 is SNEGSKA (reference sequence). Trimming left V 1 base short and J 5 bases short, with 17 bases between. This CDR3 is built from 16 residues.

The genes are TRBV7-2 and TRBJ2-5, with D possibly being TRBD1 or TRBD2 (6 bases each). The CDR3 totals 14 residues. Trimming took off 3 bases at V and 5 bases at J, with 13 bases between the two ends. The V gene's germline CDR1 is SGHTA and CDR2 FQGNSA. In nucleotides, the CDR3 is TGTGCCAGCAGCTTTAGGGGGGTGACCGAGACCCAGTACTTC. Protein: CASSFRGVTETQYF. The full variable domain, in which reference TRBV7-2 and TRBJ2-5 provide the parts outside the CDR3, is GAGVSQSPSNKVTEKGKDVELRCDPISGHTALYWYRQSLGQGLEFLIYFQGNSAPDKSGLPSDRFSAERTGGSVSTLTIQRTQQEDSAVYLCASSFRGVTETQYFGPGTRLLVL.

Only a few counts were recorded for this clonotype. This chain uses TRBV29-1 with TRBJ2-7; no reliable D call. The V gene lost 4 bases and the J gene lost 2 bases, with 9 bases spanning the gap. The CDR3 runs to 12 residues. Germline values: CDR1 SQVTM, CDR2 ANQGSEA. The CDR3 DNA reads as TGCAGCGTTGGGCGCGGAGCCTACGAGCAGTACTTC. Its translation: CSVGRGAYEQYF.

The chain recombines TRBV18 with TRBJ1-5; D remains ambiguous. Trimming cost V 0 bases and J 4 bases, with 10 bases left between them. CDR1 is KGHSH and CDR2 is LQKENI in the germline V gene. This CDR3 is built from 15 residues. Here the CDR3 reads CASSPPMGRNQPQHF. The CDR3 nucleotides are TGTGCCAGCTCACCACCGATGGGTCGAAATCAGCCCCAGCATTTT.

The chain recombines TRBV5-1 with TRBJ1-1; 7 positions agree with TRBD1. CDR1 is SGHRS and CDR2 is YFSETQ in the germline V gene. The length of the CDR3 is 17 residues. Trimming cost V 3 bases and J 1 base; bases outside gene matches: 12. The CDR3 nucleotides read TGCGCCAGCAGCTATTACCCCTTTCCAGGGGGGAACACTGAAGCTTTCTTT. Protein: CASSYYPFPGGNTEAFF.

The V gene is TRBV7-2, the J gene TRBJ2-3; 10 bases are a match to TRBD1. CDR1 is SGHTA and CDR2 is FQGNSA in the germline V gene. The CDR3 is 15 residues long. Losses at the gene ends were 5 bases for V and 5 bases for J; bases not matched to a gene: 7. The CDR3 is CASSHPRDRGDTQYF. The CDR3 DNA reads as TGTGCCAGCAGCCATCCCCGGGACAGGGGAGATACGCAGTATTTT.

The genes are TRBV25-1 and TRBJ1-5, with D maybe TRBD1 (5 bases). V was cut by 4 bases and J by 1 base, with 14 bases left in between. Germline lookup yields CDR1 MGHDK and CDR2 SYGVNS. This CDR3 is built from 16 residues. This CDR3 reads CASSGRVGDSNQPQHF. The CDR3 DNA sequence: TGTGCCAGCAGTGGTAGGGTAGGGGACAGCAATCAGCCCCAGCATTTT.

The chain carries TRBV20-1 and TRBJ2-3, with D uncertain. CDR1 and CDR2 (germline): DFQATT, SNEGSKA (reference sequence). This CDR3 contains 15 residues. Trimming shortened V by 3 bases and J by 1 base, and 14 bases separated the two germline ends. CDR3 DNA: TGCAGTGCTAGGGGCTTCGGGCCACGCACAGATACGCAGTATTTT. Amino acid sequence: CSARGFGPRTDTQYF.

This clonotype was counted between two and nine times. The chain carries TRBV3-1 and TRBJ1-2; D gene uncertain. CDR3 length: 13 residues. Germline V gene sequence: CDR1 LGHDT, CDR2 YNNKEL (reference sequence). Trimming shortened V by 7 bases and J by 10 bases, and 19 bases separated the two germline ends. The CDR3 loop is CASTPRPDGDYTF. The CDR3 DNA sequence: TGTGCCAGCACCCCACGACCCGACGGAGACTACACCTTC.

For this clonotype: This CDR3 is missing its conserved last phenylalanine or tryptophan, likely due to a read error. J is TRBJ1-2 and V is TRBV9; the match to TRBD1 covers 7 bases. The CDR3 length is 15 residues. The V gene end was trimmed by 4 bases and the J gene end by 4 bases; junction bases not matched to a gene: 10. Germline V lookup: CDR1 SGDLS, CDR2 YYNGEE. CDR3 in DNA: TGTGCCAGCAGCTTGCTTAAGGACAGGAGCTATGGCTACACCTCC. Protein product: CASSLLKDRSYGYTS.

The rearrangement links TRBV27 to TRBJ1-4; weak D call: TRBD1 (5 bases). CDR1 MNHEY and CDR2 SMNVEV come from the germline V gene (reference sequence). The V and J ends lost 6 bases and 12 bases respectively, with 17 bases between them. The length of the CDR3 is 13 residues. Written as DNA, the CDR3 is TGTGCCAGCAGCACCAATGAAATAGGGGAACTGTTTTTT. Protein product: CASSTNEIGELFF.

CDR3 protein: CSARPGTTYSNQPQHF. CDR3 DNA sequence: TGCAGTGCTAGACCAGGGACCACTTATAGCAATCAGCCCCAGCATTTT. J is TRBJ1-5 and V is TRBV20-1, with a weak D call TRBD1 (5 bases). The CDR3 consists of 16 residues. The V gene's germline CDR1 is DFQATT and CDR2 SNEGSKA (reference sequence). Trimming took off 2 bases at V and 0 bases at J, with 14 bases between the two ends.

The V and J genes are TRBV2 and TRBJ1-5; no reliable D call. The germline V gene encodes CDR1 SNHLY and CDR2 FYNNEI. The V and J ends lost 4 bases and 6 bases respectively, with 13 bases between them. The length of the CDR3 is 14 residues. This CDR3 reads CASSVGPTAQPQHF. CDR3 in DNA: TGTGCCAGCAGTGTCGGACCGACTGCTCAGCCCCAGCATTTT.

As DNA, the CDR3 is TGTGCCAGCAGTTTACGGGGGGGAGGTAATTCACCCCTCCACTTT. Residues: CASSLRGGGNSPLHF. This chain connects TRBV27 to TRBJ1-6, with D possibly matching TRBD1 (5 bases). From germline, CDR1 is MNHEY and CDR2 SMNVEV (reference sequence). V was trimmed by 2 bases and J by 6 bases, leaving 11 bases between them. The CDR3 has 15 amino acids.

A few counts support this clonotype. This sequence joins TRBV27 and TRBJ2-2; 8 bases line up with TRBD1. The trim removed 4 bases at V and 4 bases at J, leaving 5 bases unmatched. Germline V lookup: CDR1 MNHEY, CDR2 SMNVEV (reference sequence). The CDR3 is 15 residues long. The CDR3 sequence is CASSSTGTGTGELFF. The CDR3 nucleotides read TGTGCCAGCAGTTCCACCGGGACAGGCACCGGGGAGCTGTTTTTT.

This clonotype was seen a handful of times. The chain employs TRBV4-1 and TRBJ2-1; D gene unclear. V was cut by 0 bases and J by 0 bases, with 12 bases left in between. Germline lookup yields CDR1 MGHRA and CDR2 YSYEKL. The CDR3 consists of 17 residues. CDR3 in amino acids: CASSQEIGLLSYNEQFF. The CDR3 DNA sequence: TGCGCCAGCAGCCAAGAAATTGGGCTCCTCTCCTACAATGAGCAGTTCTTC.

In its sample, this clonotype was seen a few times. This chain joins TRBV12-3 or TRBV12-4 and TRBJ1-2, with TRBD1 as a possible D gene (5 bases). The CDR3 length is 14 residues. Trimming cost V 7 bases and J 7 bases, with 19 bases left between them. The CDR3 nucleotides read TGTGCCAGCACCGCGGCTCAGCGGGGGTTTGGCTACACCTTC. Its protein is CASTAAQRGFGYTF.

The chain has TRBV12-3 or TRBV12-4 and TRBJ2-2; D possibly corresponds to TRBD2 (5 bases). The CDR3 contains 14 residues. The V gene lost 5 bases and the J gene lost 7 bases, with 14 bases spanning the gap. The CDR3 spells CASSPANGDGELFF. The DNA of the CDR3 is TGTGCCAGCAGTCCGGCAAACGGGGACGGGGAGCTGTTTTTT.

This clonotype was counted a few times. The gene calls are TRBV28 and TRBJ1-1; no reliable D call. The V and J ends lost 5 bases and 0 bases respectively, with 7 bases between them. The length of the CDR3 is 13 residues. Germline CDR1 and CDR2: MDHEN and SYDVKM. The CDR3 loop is CASSVQMNTEAFF. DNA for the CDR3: TGTGCCAGCAGTGTTCAGATGAACACTGAAGCTTTCTTT.

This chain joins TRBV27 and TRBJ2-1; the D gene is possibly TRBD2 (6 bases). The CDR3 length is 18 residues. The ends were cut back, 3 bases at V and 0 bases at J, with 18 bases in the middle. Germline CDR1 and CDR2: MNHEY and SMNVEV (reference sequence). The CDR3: CASSFRTNRRFSYNEQFF. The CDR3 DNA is TGTGCCAGCAGTTTTAGGACTAATAGGCGATTCTCCTACAATGAGCAGTTCTTC.

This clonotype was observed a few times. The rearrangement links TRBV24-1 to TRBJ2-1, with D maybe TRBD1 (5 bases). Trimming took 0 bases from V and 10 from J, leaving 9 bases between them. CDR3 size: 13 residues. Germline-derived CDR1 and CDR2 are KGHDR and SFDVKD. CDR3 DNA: TGTGCCACCAGTGATTTGAAGGGGTCCGAGCAGTTCTTC. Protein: CATSDLKGSEQFF.

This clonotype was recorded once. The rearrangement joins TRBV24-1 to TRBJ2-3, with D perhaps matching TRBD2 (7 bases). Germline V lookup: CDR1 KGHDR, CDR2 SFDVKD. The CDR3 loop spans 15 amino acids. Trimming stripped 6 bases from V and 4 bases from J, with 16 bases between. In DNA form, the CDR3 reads TGTGCCACCAGTCCGCGGGGGCTCGGTGCAGATACGCAGTATTTT. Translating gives CATSPRGLGADTQYF.

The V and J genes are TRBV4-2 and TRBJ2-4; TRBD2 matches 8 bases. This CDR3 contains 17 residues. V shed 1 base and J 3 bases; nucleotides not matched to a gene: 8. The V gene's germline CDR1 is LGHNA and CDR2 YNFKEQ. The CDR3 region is CASSQGGLALSKNIQYF. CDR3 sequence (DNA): TGTGCCAGCAGCCAAGGAGGACTAGCACTTAGCAAAAACATTCAGTACTTC.